The 27 T cell receptor beta chains presented below share a single source sample, sequenced in a study of beta chain features in type 1 diabetes. Of the isolated RNA, all was reverse transcribed, and so the sequenced material was expressed TCRB transcripts. Data came from immunoSEQ multiplex PCR; TCRdb stores just in-frame clones and leaves some out. The sample has around 400,000 clones; more than 13% are singletons. The sample comprised naive CD4+ T cells from blood. These receptors came from a young woman in good health.

This clone has just a few counts. The chain combines TRBV30 with TRBJ2-3, with 9 bases identical to TRBD2. The CDR3 sequence is 14 residues long. V dropped 4 bases and J dropped 4; count of bases not matched to a gene: 6. The germline CDR1 and CDR2 sequences are GTSNPN and SVGIG (reference sequence). This CDR3 is CAWTAGGPSDTQYF. The CDR3, as DNA: TGTGCCTGGACGGCGGGAGGGCCGTCAGATACGCAGTATTTT. The variable domain in full, with the rest retrieved from reference TRBV30 and TRBJ2-3, is SQTIHQWPATLVQPVGSPLSLECTVEGTSNPNLYWYRQAAGRGLQLLFYSVGIGQISSEVPQNLSASRPQDRQFILSSKKLLLSDSGFYLCAWTAGGPSDTQYFGPGTRLTVL.

This clone has more than one count but fewer than ten. V and J are TRBV5-1 and TRBJ2-1, with D possibly being TRBD2 (6 bases). Germline CDR1 is SGHRS and CDR2 is YFSETQ. The CDR3 runs 15 residues. Trimming took 0 bases from V and 4 from J, leaving 11 bases between them. CDR3 coding DNA: TGCGCCAGCAGCTTGGTGGCGGGAACATACAATGAGCAGTTCTTC. Its protein is CASSLVAGTYNEQFF. The full variable domain, completed using reference TRBV5-1 and TRBJ2-1, is KAGVTQTPRYLIKTRGQQVTLSCSPISGHRSVSWYQQTPGQGLQFLFEYFSETQRNKGNFPGRFSGRQFSNSRSEMNVSTLELGDSALYLCASSLVAGTYNEQFFGPGTRLTVL.

Turning to this clone: Germline is not matched at one junction end, which may reflect a read error. The gene calls are TRBV11-2 and TRBJ2-7, with D perhaps TRBD2 (5 bases). The germline V gene has CDR1 SGHAT and CDR2 FQNNGV. This CDR3 is built from 12 residues. The CDR3 DNA sequence: TGTGCCAGCAGCGCCCCCGTAGGGAGTTTGAACTTC. This codes for CASSAPVGSLNF.

This clone was seen only a few times. V gene TRBV7-2 combines with J gene TRBJ2-3; TRBD2 might be the D (6 bases). Germline-derived CDR1 and CDR2 are SGHTA and FQGNSA. The CDR3 contains 19 residues. Trimming cost V 5 bases and J 0 bases, with 24 bases left between them. CDR3 residues: CASSPYGLVGGTSTDTQYF. As DNA, the CDR3 is TGTGCCAGCAGCCCCTACGGATTAGTGGGGGGAACTAGCACAGATACGCAGTATTTT.

This clone was picked up a small number of times. The chain couples TRBV6-6 to TRBJ2-5, with 9 bases identical to TRBD1. CDR1 MNHNY and CDR2 SVGAGI come from the germline V gene (reference sequence). The J segment lost 3 bases and the V segment lost 6 bases, leaving 2 bases of the junction unmatched. The CDR3 length is 13 residues. CDR3 DNA: TGTGCCAGCAGGGGGACAGGGAAAGAGACCCAGTACTTC. Encoded protein: CASRGTGKETQYF.

This clone appeared a few times. The chain employs TRBV9 and TRBJ2-1; 7 bases fit TRBD2. Germline V gene lookup returns CDR1 SGDLS and CDR2 YYNGEE. This CDR3 has 16 amino acids. V gave up 0 bases and J gave up 1 base; unmatched junction bases: 4. CDR3 region: CASSVAASGSYNEQFF. For the CDR3, the DNA is TGTGCCAGCAGCGTAGCGGCTAGCGGATCCTACAATGAGCAGTTCTTC.

The V gene is TRBV7-9, the J gene TRBJ2-1, with 9 bases identical to TRBD2. The CDR3 loop spans 16 amino acids. Germline V gene sequence: CDR1 SEHNR, CDR2 FQNEAQ (reference sequence). With 7 bases clipped from V and 6 bases from J, the junction kept 13 bases outside the gene matches. DNA of the CDR3: TGTGCCAGCAACAAAGAGATAGCGGGAGTCTTCAATGAGCAGTTCTTC. Amino acid sequence: CASNKEIAGVFNEQFF.

The genes are TRBV4-2 and TRBJ2-7, with TRBD2 identical over 14 bases. The CDR3 totals 14 residues. The J segment lost 4 bases and the V segment lost 5 bases, leaving 1 base of the junction unmatched. The germline V gene encodes CDR1 LGHNA and CDR2 YNFKEQ. CDR3 residues: CASSGTSGSYEQYF. CDR3 in DNA: TGTGCCAGCAGCGGGACTAGCGGGAGTTACGAGCAGTACTTC.

The rearrangement links TRBV27 to TRBJ2-1; perhaps TRBD1 as D (6 bases). The CDR3 contains 14 residues. Germline-derived CDR1 and CDR2 are MNHEY and SMNVEV (reference sequence). Trimming left V 2 bases short and J 3 bases short, with 8 bases between. CDR3 loop: CASSLVDSYNEQFF. The CDR3 coding sequence is TGTGCCAGCAGTTTAGTGGACAGCTACAATGAGCAGTTCTTC.

CDR3 in amino acids: CASSLPGLASNEQFF. The CDR3 DNA is TGTGCCAGCAGCTTGCCGGGACTAGCGAGCAATGAGCAGTTCTTC. V gene TRBV7-9 combines with J gene TRBJ2-1; 10 bases agree with TRBD2. Germline CDR1 reads SEHNR; CDR2 reads FQNEAQ (reference sequence). Trimming at V came to 3 bases and at J to 6 bases, leaving 5 bases not matched to a gene. The CDR3 is 15 amino acids.

The CDR3 here is CASSGGGTDTQYF. CDR3 nucleotides: TGTGCCAGCAGCGGAGGAGGTACAGATACGCAGTATTTT. This chain links TRBV7-6 with TRBJ2-3; D is possibly TRBD2 (5 bases). Trimming took 5 bases from V and 3 from J, leaving 9 bases between them. The CDR3 is made up of 13 amino acids. Germline values: CDR1 SGHVS, CDR2 FNYEAQ.

This clone was seen a few times. V is TRBV4-2 and J is TRBJ2-3; the match to TRBD2 covers 7 bases. With 1 base clipped from V and 3 bases from J, the junction kept 4 bases outside the gene matches. Germline-derived CDR1 and CDR2 are LGHNA and YNFKEQ. The CDR3 has 15 residues. CDR3 in DNA: TGTGCCAGCAGCCAAGGTGCGGGAGTGACAGATACGCAGTATTTT. As protein: CASSQGAGVTDTQYF.

The gene calls are TRBV30 and TRBJ1-5, with D possibly matching TRBD1 (5 bases). The ends were cut back, 2 bases at V and 7 bases at J, with 18 bases in the middle. The CDR3 loop spans 15 amino acids. Germline V gives CDR1 GTSNPN, CDR2 SVGIG (reference sequence). DNA for the CDR3: TGTGCCTGGAGTACACGCCTTGGACAAAAACAGCCCCAGCATTTT. This codes for CAWSTRLGQKQPQHF.

This clone was seen more than once but under ten times. The chain is built from TRBV7-2 and TRBJ1-2, with 10 bases aligning to TRBD1. Germline assignment: CDR1 SGHTA and CDR2 FQGNSA. Unmatched junction bases numbered 3, after V lost 1 base and J lost 4 bases. CDR3 size: 15 residues. CDR3: CASSLVGTGVYGYTF. For the CDR3, the DNA is TGTGCCAGCAGCTTAGTCGGGACAGGGGTCTATGGCTACACCTTC.

The CDR3 nucleotides are TGCGCCAGCAGCCCCGGTTTCCTATCGGAGACCAAAAACATTCAGTACTTC. Amino acid sequence: CASSPGFLSETKNIQYF. The chain couples TRBV5-1 to TRBJ2-4; no clear D gene. Germline V gene sequence: CDR1 SGHRS, CDR2 YFSETQ. The CDR3 is 17 residues long. V was trimmed by 4 bases and J by 2 bases, leaving 19 bases between them.

V gene TRBV5-1 combines with J gene TRBJ2-1; 8 bases are a match to TRBD2. The CDR3 is 15 residues long. CDR1 SGHRS and CDR2 YFSETQ come from the germline V gene. Unmatched junction bases numbered 9, after V lost 4 bases and J lost 6 bases. The CDR3 loop is CASSLGLAMINEQFF. The DNA of the CDR3 is TGCGCCAGCAGCCTCGGACTAGCAATGATCAATGAGCAGTTCTTC.

A few counts support this clone. The rearrangement links TRBV9 to TRBJ1-2; maybe TRBD1 (5 bases). The germline V and J ends were trimmed by 1 base and 8 bases, with 12 bases remaining between them. Germline V gives CDR1 SGDLS, CDR2 YYNGEE. This CDR3 contains 13 residues. In nucleotides, the CDR3 is TGTGCCAGCAGCGTAACAGGAAAAGGGGGCTACACCTTC. Amino acids: CASSVTGKGGYTF.

The V gene is TRBV29-1, the J gene TRBJ2-3, with TRBD1 matching 12 bases. The germline gives CDR1 SQVTM, CDR2 ANQGSEA. The CDR3 length is 13 residues. Unmatched junction bases numbered 7, after V lost 7 bases and J lost 8 bases. CDR3 region: CSARDRGQSTQYF. The CDR3, as DNA: TGCAGCGCCCGGGACAGGGGGCAGAGTACGCAGTATTTT.

The sample holds a few counts of this clone. J is TRBJ1-5 and V is TRBV7-9, with a tentative D call TRBD1 (6 bases). Germline V lookup: CDR1 SEHNR, CDR2 FQNEAQ (reference sequence). The CDR3 loop spans 14 amino acids. Trimming left V 8 bases short and J 5 bases short, with 16 bases between. CDR3 in amino acids: CASGRGSGDQPQHF. The DNA for the CDR3 is TGTGCCAGCGGGCGAGGGTCAGGGGATCAGCCCCAGCATTTT.

This clone was counted only a few times. This chain joins TRBV30 and TRBJ2-3, with D maybe TRBD2 (5 bases). The length of the CDR3 is 16 residues. Germline V gene data show CDR1 as GTSNPN and CDR2 as SVGIG (reference sequence). V lost 0 bases, J lost 1 base, and 14 bases lay in between. The CDR3 protein is CAWSVLPTGGTDTQYF. The CDR3 DNA follows: TGTGCCTGGAGTGTATTGCCCACCGGGGGCACAGATACGCAGTATTTT.

The chain combines TRBV6-6 with TRBJ2-3; 12 nucleotides align to TRBD2. Germline V gene data show CDR1 as MNHNY and CDR2 as SVGAGI (reference sequence). V was pared by 8 bases and J by 0 bases, with 3 bases of the junction left unmatched. The CDR3 runs to 15 residues. CDR3 sequence: CASRTSGTSTDTQYF. The CDR3 DNA reads TGTGCCAGCCGGACTAGCGGGACTAGCACAGATACGCAGTATTTT.

This clone was counted between two and nine times. The genes are TRBV27 and TRBJ2-5, with unresolved D. With 5 bases removed from V and 0 bases from J, the gap between germline ends came to 13 bases. The CDR3 totals 15 residues. Germline-derived CDR1 and CDR2 are MNHEY and SMNVEV (reference sequence). This CDR3 reads CASSLDNLYQETQYF. CDR3 in DNA: TGTGCCAGCAGTCTCGACAATTTGTACCAAGAGACCCAGTACTTC.

The chain combines TRBV15 with TRBJ2-2; D remains unclear. Trimming removed 5 bases from V and 1 base from J, with 2 bases in between. CDR1 is LNHNV and CDR2 is YYDKDF in the germline V gene (reference sequence). The CDR3 has 12 residues. CDR3 nucleotides: TGTGCCACCAGCCAGAACACCGGGGAGCTGTTTTTT. Translating gives CATSQNTGELFF. The whole variable domain, filled in from reference TRBV15 and TRBJ2-2, reads DAMVIQNPRYQVTQFGKPVTLSCSQTLNHNVMYWYQQKSSQAPKLLFHYYDKDFNNEADTPDNFQSRRPNTSFCFLDIRSPGLGDTAMYLCATSQNTGELFFGEGSRLTVL.

This clone occurred a few times. This sequence joins TRBV10-3 and TRBJ2-7; D perhaps matches TRBD2 (5 bases). This CDR3 contains 13 residues. With 6 bases removed from V and 5 bases from J, the gap between germline ends came to 14 bases. CDR1 ENHRY and CDR2 SYGVKD come from the germline V gene. In DNA, the CDR3 is TGTGCCATCAGGGCTAGTGCGGAGGACGAGCAGTACTTC. Translation: CAIRASAEDEQYF.

This clone has just a few counts. V gene TRBV5-1 combines with J gene TRBJ1-1; D gene uncertain. The CDR3 extends over 14 amino acids. Germline V gene lookup returns CDR1 SGHRS and CDR2 YFSETQ. Trimming cost V 0 bases and J 0 bases, with 6 bases left between them. The CDR3 nucleotides read TGCGCCAGCAGCTTGGGGCCCTTGAACACTGAAGCTTTCTTT. It encodes CASSLGPLNTEAFF.

The CDR3 nucleotides are TGCAGCGCGACCGAGACAGGGTCTGGAAACACCATATATTTT. This encodes CSATETGSGNTIYF. This chain joins TRBV29-1 and TRBJ1-3, with 7 bases aligning to TRBD1. From germline, CDR1 is SQVTM and CDR2 ANQGSEA. V shed 7 bases, J shed 1 base, and the junction held 7 bases outside the gene matches. This CDR3 is built from 14 residues.

J is TRBJ2-5 and V is TRBV5-6; D gene uncertain. The germline gives CDR1 SGHDT, CDR2 YYEEEE. CDR3 length: 16 amino acids. V lost 4 bases to trimming and J lost 0 bases, with 16 bases between them. The CDR3 is CASSVTLGTNQETQYF. The CDR3 bases are TGTGCCAGCAGCGTAACCCTAGGAACCAACCAAGAGACCCAGTACTTC. The whole variable domain, filled in from reference TRBV5-6 and TRBJ2-5, reads DAGVTQSPTHLIKTRGQQVTLRCSPKSGHDTVSWYQQALGQGPQFIFQYYEEEERQRGNFPDRFSGHQFPNYSSELNVNALLLGDSALYLCASSVTLGTNQETQYFGPGTRLLVL.